This TCR beta chain appears in the sequencing data of a study of shared clonotypes between healthy human individuals. Using immunoSEQ multiplex PCR, the repertoire was profiled, and TCRdb retains in-frame clones only, with some absent. The sample records about 2.4 million clones, approximately 90% being singletons. Regarding this clone: Its antigen is unidentified.

Germline loops: CDR1 SGDLS, CDR2 YYNGEE. V lost 0 bases to trimming and J lost 6 bases; unmatched junction nucleotides: 5. This CDR3 has 16 residues. Study-wide points: Compared with clonotypes that all four donors shared, non-shared clonotypes had lower generation probabilities. A handful of donors shared around 5.1% of their naive CD4 clonotypes.

The chain carries TRBV9 and TRBJ2-2; TRBD2 aligns across 10 bases. The source of this sequence is a man aged 18 to 30 in good health. Sequenced material: naive CD4+ T cells sorted from blood. The subset here: CD45RA+ positively selected. CDR3 loop: CASSVGSGGAPGELFF. CDR3 DNA sequence: TGTGCCAGCAGCGTAGGAAGCGGGGGGGCCCCCGGGGAGCTGTTTTTT. Using reference TRBV9 and TRBJ2-2 for the parts outside the CDR3, the full variable domain is DSGVTQTPKHLITATGQRVTLRCSPRSGDLSVYWYQQSLDQGLQFLIQYYNGEERAKGNILERFSAQQFPDLHSELNLSSLELGDSALYFCASSVGSGGAPGELFFGEGSRLTVL.